Below are 6 T cell receptor beta chains sequenced from a single sample in a study of CD8+ T cells in alopecia areata. Investigators isolated RNA and reverse transcribed it into cDNA to act as the sequencing template. Method: immunoSEQ multiplex PCR; TCRdb's copy keeps in-frame clones and lacks some. This table has 9,000 or so clones, 50% to 70% appearing once. Peripheral blood samples and lesional scalp punch biopsies were obtained from alopecia areata patients. The sample taken for sequencing was skin. All receptors derive from a human donor with alopecia areata.

V usage is TRBV9 and J usage is TRBJ2-5; possibly TRBD1 or TRBD2 for D (5 bases each). The CDR3 totals 15 residues. The V gene's germline CDR1 is SGDLS and CDR2 YYNGEE. Deletions cut 0 bases from V and 1 base from J, with 10 bases between. The chain's CDR3 is CASSVDGAFQETQYF. In DNA form, the CDR3 reads TGTGCCAGCAGCGTAGACGGGGCATTCCAAGAGACCCAGTACTTC.

The chain employs TRBV28 and TRBJ2-4, with 7 bases matching TRBD2. The germline CDR1 and CDR2 sequences are MDHEN and SYDVKM. The length of the CDR3 is 15 residues. V was clipped by 3 bases and J by 7 bases; unmatched bases: 9. The CDR3 loop reads CASSLPQWGGNIQYF. CDR3 in DNA: TGTGCCAGCAGTTTGCCCCAATGGGGGGGGAACATTCAGTACTTC. Using reference TRBV28 and TRBJ2-4 for the parts outside the CDR3, the full variable domain is DVKVTQSSRYLVKRTGEKVFLECVQDMDHENMFWYRQDPGLGLRLIYFSYDVKMKEKGDIPEGYSVSREKKERFSLILESASTNQTSMYLCASSLPQWGGNIQYFGAGTRLSVL.

The chain couples TRBV25-1 to TRBJ2-1, with TRBD1 identical over 8 bases. This CDR3 has 18 amino acids. The germline V gene has CDR1 MGHDK and CDR2 SYGVNS. Losses at the gene ends were 4 bases for V and 0 bases for J; bases not matched to a gene: 11. CDR3 region: CASSALGTGQSSYNEQFF. The DNA of the CDR3 is TGTGCCAGCAGTGCCCTCGGGACAGGCCAAAGCTCCTACAATGAGCAGTTCTTC.

The chain is built from TRBV7-9 and TRBJ2-6, with D tentatively TRBD2 (6 bases). In germline, CDR1 is SEHNR, CDR2 FQNEAQ (reference sequence). With 5 bases removed from V and 0 bases from J, the gap between germline ends came to 17 bases. The CDR3 spans 18 residues. For the CDR3, the DNA is TGTGCCAGCAGCGGGACCGGGACTTTCGACTCTGGGGCCAACGTCCTGACTTTC. This sequence encodes CASSGTGTFDSGANVLTF.

This rearrangement joins TRBV28 to TRBJ1-1; possibly TRBD1 for D (5 bases). This CDR3 comprises 14 residues. V shed 3 bases and J shed 6 bases, with 14 bases lying between them. CDR1 and CDR2 from the germline V gene are MDHEN and SYDVKM. This chain's CDR3 is CASSFSREDAEAFF. The CDR3 DNA reads TGTGCCAGCAGTTTCTCCAGGGAGGACGCTGAAGCTTTCTTT.

The chain employs TRBV7-2 and TRBJ2-7, with 8 bases identical to TRBD2. The CDR3 has 16 amino acids. Losses at the gene ends were 5 bases for V and 2 bases for J; bases not matched to a gene: 11. Germline CDR1 reads SGHTA; CDR2 reads FQGNSA. The CDR3 here is CASSPRGSGRTYEQYF. In nucleotides, the CDR3 is TGTGCCAGCAGCCCACGGGGGAGCGGGAGAACCTACGAGCAGTACTTC. Full variable domain (rest looked up from reference TRBV7-2 and TRBJ2-7): GAGVSQSPSNKVTEKGKDVELRCDPISGHTALYWYRQSLGQGLEFLIYFQGNSAPDKSGLPSDRFSAERTGGSVSTLTIQRTQQEDSAVYLCASSPRGSGRTYEQYFGPGTRLTVT.